The T cell receptor (beta chain) under discussion was sequenced for a study of blood T cell repertoires in COVID-19. Study summary: Sites in the United States, Italy and Spain provided acute and convalescent COVID-19 samples. Sources were T cells, B-cell-depleted T cells, or PBMCs; the material itself was cDNA or gDNA.

As handled by the study authors: Amplification of reference gene primers was used by the study to estimate nucleated cell counts. Clones were sequenced by immunoSEQ multiplex PCR, and TCRdb holds only the in-frame ones, with some missing. Clonal size and the V and J genes are those of that table, whereas D and trimming came from the DNA. This table has tens of thousands of clones, nearly 90% appearing once. CDR1 and CDR2 (germline): SGHAT, FQNNGV. V lost 4 bases and J 10 bases, leaving 19 bases between the germline ends. The CDR3 is 15 residues long. This clone was seen once. This sequence originates from a man in his fifties or sixties with active COVID-19. This sequence joins TRBV11-2 and TRBJ1-4; D gene ambiguous. Sequencing was carried out using peripheral blood. CDR3 loop: CASSSWSGVEAKLFF. The CDR3 bases are TGTGCCAGCAGCTCCTGGTCCGGGGTAGAGGCAAAACTGTTTTTT.